Each of the 11 T cell receptor beta chains below was sequenced from the same sample in a study of T-cell reconstitution after alpha-beta-depleted transplantation in children. Unique molecular identifiers were incorporated during preparation of the TCRbeta library. TCRdb recomputed calls from the PCR reads with MiXCR, one row per CDR3 protein. The table has around 440,000 distinct CDR3 sequences, about 10% seen once. Source: PBMCs, taken before TCRalphabeta/CD19-depleted stem cell transplant. These receptors originate from a child aged 2-15 years with inherited bone marrow failure, due to receive a stem cell transplant.

This clonotype was detected ten times or more. This chain joins TRBV28 and TRBJ1-2; 8 bases line up with TRBD1. From germline, CDR1 is MDHEN and CDR2 SYDVKM. V shed 5 bases, J shed 4 bases, and the junction held 6 bases outside the gene matches. This CDR3 contains 14 residues. The CDR3 DNA reads as TGTGCCAGCAGTCTCGGGACAGGTTTCTATGGCTACACCTTC. This translates into CASSLGTGFYGYTF.

V and J are TRBV30 and TRBJ2-5, with a tentative D call TRBD2 (5 bases). Germline V gives CDR1 GTSNPN, CDR2 SVGIG (reference sequence). V was clipped by 1 base and J by 5 bases, with 14 bases between them. CDR3 length: 14 residues. The CDR3 loop is CAWSEGAQGETQYF. The CDR3 DNA sequence: TGTGCCTGGAGTGAGGGAGCACAAGGGGAGACCCAGTACTTC. Full variable domain (remainder filled in from reference TRBV30 and TRBJ2-5): SQTIHQWPATLVQPVGSPLSLECTVEGTSNPNLYWYRQAAGRGLQLLFYSVGIGQISSEVPQNLSASRPQDRQFILSSKKLLLSDSGFYLCAWSEGAQGETQYFGPGTRLLVL.

Ten or more counts support this clonotype. The junction and the germline gene differ at one end; a read error may be behind it. This CDR3 reads CASSQGVNTDTQYF. CDR3 coding DNA: TGCGCCAGCAGCCAGGGGGTGAACACAGATACGCAGTATTTT. V gene TRBV5-6 combines with J gene TRBJ2-3, with 7 nucleotides matching TRBD1. CDR1 and CDR2 from the germline V gene are SGHDT and YYEEEE. The CDR3 is made up of 14 amino acids.

The table lists this clonotype with many counts. The chain couples TRBV15 to TRBJ1-1; a weak D match, TRBD1 (5 bases). Per germline, CDR1 LNHNV and CDR2 YYDKDF (reference sequence). The CDR3 is 13 amino acids. Trimming stripped 2 bases from V and 4 bases from J, with 8 bases between. CDR3: CATSRPGTTEAFF. The CDR3 DNA reads as TGTGCCACCAGCAGACCGGGGACCACTGAAGCTTTCTTT.

A word on this clonotype: A much bigger clone sits one base away, suggesting this may be a read error. The genes are TRBV5-1 and TRBJ1-2, with 8 bases fitting TRBD1. V lost 0 bases, J lost 8 bases, and 15 bases stayed unmatched. Germline lookup yields CDR1 SGHRS and CDR2 YFSETQ. The CDR3 spans 17 residues. The CDR3 region has the DNA TGCGCCAGCAGCTTGGGTTCCGGTGTGCAGGGGGCTCAAGGCTACACCTTC. Its translation: CASSLGSGVQGAQGYTF.

Ten or more counts support this clonotype. The V call is TRBV7-2, the J call TRBJ2-1; TRBD2 agrees at 9 bases. CDR1 and CDR2 (germline): SGHTA, FQGNSA. The CDR3 is made up of 18 amino acids. With 0 bases clipped from V and 4 bases from J, the junction kept 10 bases outside the gene matches. DNA of the CDR3: TGTGCCAGCAGCTTAGCATTAGGCGGGAGGGCCCTTTACAATGAGCAGTTCTTC. It encodes CASSLALGGRALYNEQFF. Full variable domain (remainder filled in from reference TRBV7-2 and TRBJ2-1): GAGVSQSPSNKVTEKGKDVELRCDPISGHTALYWYRQSLGQGLEFLIYFQGNSAPDKSGLPSDRFSAERTGGSVSTLTIQRTQQEDSAVYLCASSLALGGRALYNEQFFGPGTRLTVL.

This clonotype was detected many times. CDR3: CASSFGISLTGQYF. The CDR3 DNA follows: TGCGCCAGCAGCTTCGGGATCTCGCTCACGGGGCAGTACTTC. The chain employs TRBV5-1 and TRBJ2-7; a weak D match, TRBD2 (5 bases). The CDR3 covers 14 residues. Trimming left V 2 bases short and J 9 bases short, with 18 bases between. Germline lookup yields CDR1 SGHRS and CDR2 YFSETQ.

This clonotype was seen repeatedly, ten times or more. The chain couples TRBV27 to TRBJ2-7; 8 bases match TRBD1. Trimming cost V 1 base and J 5 bases; bases outside gene matches: 4. The germline CDR1 and CDR2 sequences are MNHEY and SMNVEV (reference sequence). The CDR3 contains 14 residues. CDR3 amino acids: CASSLWQGADEQYF. The DNA of the CDR3 is TGTGCCAGCAGTTTATGGCAGGGGGCCGACGAGCAGTACTTC.

This clonotype was detected many times. The rearrangement uses TRBV12-3 or TRBV12-4 and TRBJ1-1; D is unclear. This CDR3 comprises 13 residues. The V end was cut by 10 bases, the J end by 0 bases, with 12 bases between. This CDR3 reads CATIVDLNTEAFF. Written as DNA, the CDR3 is TGTGCCACTATAGTTGATCTGAACACTGAAGCTTTCTTT.

This clonotype was observed a few times. The V call is TRBV30, the J call TRBJ1-1; a weak D match, TRBD1 (5 bases). The CDR3 runs to 15 residues. The V end lost 3 bases, the J end lost 5 bases, and 19 bases lay between the germline ends. The germline gives CDR1 GTSNPN, CDR2 SVGIG (reference sequence). The CDR3 DNA reads as TGTGCCTGGAGCCTAGGAATAGTGGAGGGGACTGAAGCTTTCTTT. Protein product: CAWSLGIVEGTEAFF.

On this clonotype itself: This clone may be a read error of a much larger clone one base away. The chain joins TRBV20-1 to TRBJ2-7, with 9 nucleotides matching TRBD2. Germline CDR1 is DFQATT and CDR2 is SNEGSKA (reference sequence). This CDR3 has 15 residues. V was clipped by 2 bases and J by 2 bases; unmatched bases: 7. Here the CDR3 DNA reads TGCAGTGCTAGACCCCCTAGCGGGACTGCCTACGAGCAGTACTTC. Its translation: CSARPPSGTAYEQYF.